This T cell receptor beta chain emerged from a study of control samples from healthy donors and cancer patients. Measured with immunoSEQ multiplex PCR; TCRdb has only the in-frame clones, and not every one. The table includes around 140,000 clones, 91% detected once. The germline V and J ends were trimmed by 4 bases and 2 bases, with 11 bases remaining between them. The CDR3 covers 15 residues. Germline V CDR1 and CDR2: MGHRA, YSYEKL. This TCR derives from a man younger than 35 in good health. The sequenced material came from blood. This sequence joins TRBV4-1 and TRBJ1-4; D gene uncertain. In DNA, the CDR3 is TGCGCCAGCAGCCCGCCCGGGATCACTAATGAAAAACTGTTTTTT. This translates into CASSPPGITNEKLFF.